The rows below give T cell receptor beta chains drawn from one sample of a study of cytomegalovirus exposure and HLA in healthy donors. This table comes from immunoSEQ multiplex PCR, and its TCRdb copy is limited to in-frame clones, with some not included. The sample has about 110,000 clones; over 60% are singletons. Material: PBMCs. The origin of the receptors is a man aged 30-40 years in good health and CMV-seropositive. Each CDR3 is given with its conserved first and last residue. The order of the fields is V gene, D gene, clone size, J gene, CDR3 DNA, CDR3 protein. The D gene is left open where the match is weak. Part of the rows lack a size; the others show once, few, many or a class for expanded clones.

v_call: TRBV7-9; d_call: TRBD1; clone_size: -; j_call: TRBJ1-1; cdr3_nt: TGTGCCAGCAGCCCCAAGATAAACAGGGGCCTTGCCACTGAAGCTTTCTTT; cdr3_aa: CASSPKINRGLATEAFF
v_call: TRBV28; d_call: -; clone_size: -; j_call: TRBJ1-4; cdr3_nt: TGTGCCAGCAGTTCCGGGGGGGCGAATGAAAAACTGTTTTTT; cdr3_aa: CASSSGGANEKLFF
v_call: TRBV9; d_call: -; clone_size: once; j_call: TRBJ2-7; cdr3_nt: TGTGCCAGCAGCGTAGCGGCAGGGCCGTACGAGCAGTACTTC; cdr3_aa: CASSVAAGPYEQYF
v_call: TRBV5-1; d_call: TRBD1; clone_size: -; j_call: TRBJ2-3; cdr3_nt: TGCGCCAGCAGCGCCGGACAGGGAGTAGATACGCAGTATTTT; cdr3_aa: CASSAGQGVDTQYF
v_call: TRBV5-5; d_call: TRBD1; clone_size: -; j_call: TRBJ2-7; cdr3_nt: TGTGCCAGCAGCTTGGTAGGCAGGGGGCATGAGCAGTACTTC; cdr3_aa: CASSLVGRGHEQYF
v_call: TRBV5-6; d_call: -; clone_size: -; j_call: TRBJ1-2; cdr3_nt: TGTGCCAGCAGCCGGGTTCTCGCCTATGGCTACACCTTC; cdr3_aa: CASSRVLAYGYTF
v_call: TRBV30; d_call: -; clone_size: few; j_call: TRBJ1-1; cdr3_nt: TGTGCCTGGAGCCGCCCAGGCACTGAAGCTTTCTTT; cdr3_aa: CAWSRPGTEAFF
v_call: TRBV9; d_call: -; clone_size: -; j_call: TRBJ1-6; cdr3_nt: TGTGCCAGCAGCGTAGGGGGTGGGGCAGGGGATTCACCCCTCCACTTT; cdr3_aa: CASSVGGGAGDSPLHF
v_call: TRBV2; d_call: TRBD2; clone_size: -; j_call: TRBJ2-5; cdr3_nt: TGTGCCAGCGTAGCGGGCGTGGAGACCCAGTACTTC; cdr3_aa: CASVAGVETQYF
v_call: TRBV5-6; d_call: TRBD1; clone_size: -; j_call: TRBJ2-1; cdr3_nt: TGTGCCAGCAGCTTCTTAACAGGGGGCTACAATGAGCAGTTCTTC; cdr3_aa: CASSFLTGGYNEQFF
v_call: TRBV27; d_call: -; clone_size: few; j_call: TRBJ2-7; cdr3_nt: TGTGCCAGCAGTCGCGGGACCGTAAAGATTTACGAGCAGTACTTC; cdr3_aa: CASSRGTVKIYEQYF
v_call: TRBV5-1; d_call: -; clone_size: -; j_call: TRBJ1-5; cdr3_nt: TGCGCCAGCAGCTTGGCTGGGGCTGGGAATCAGCCCCAGCATTTT; cdr3_aa: CASSLAGAGNQPQHF
v_call: TRBV9; d_call: TRBD1; clone_size: -; j_call: TRBJ2-5; cdr3_nt: TGTGCCAGCAGCCCAGGGACAGGGGGCATATGGCAAGAGACCCAGTACTTC; cdr3_aa: CASSPGTGGIWQETQYF
v_call: TRBV6-5; d_call: TRBD1; clone_size: -; j_call: TRBJ1-4; cdr3_nt: TGTGCCAGCAGTTACCTTGACAGGGTTGGTGAAAAACTGTTTTTT; cdr3_aa: CASSYLDRVGEKLFF
v_call: TRBV21-1; d_call: -; clone_size: -; j_call: TRBJ2-1; cdr3_nt: TGTGCCAGCAGCAAATGGCGTCCAGGGAGGAACAATGAGCAGTTCTTC; cdr3_aa: CASSKWRPGRNNEQFF
v_call: TRBV29-1; d_call: TRBD1; clone_size: -; j_call: TRBJ1-5; cdr3_nt: TGCAGCGTTGTATTTGGCCAGGGGGGTCAGCCCCAGCATTTT; cdr3_aa: CSVVFGQGGQPQHF
v_call: TRBV4-2; d_call: TRBD2; clone_size: -; j_call: TRBJ2-3; cdr3_nt: TGTGCCAGCAGCCAAGAATGGACTAGCGGGGGGGACACAGATACGCAGTATTTT; cdr3_aa: CASSQEWTSGGDTDTQYF
v_call: TRBV15; d_call: TRBD1; clone_size: few; j_call: TRBJ2-1; cdr3_nt: TGTGCCACCAGCACCCCGACAGGGATAAGGAATGAGCAGTTCTTC; cdr3_aa: CATSTPTGIRNEQFF
v_call: TRBV4-1; d_call: -; clone_size: -; j_call: TRBJ1-1; cdr3_nt: TGCGCCAGCAGCCAGGTTGAGCGAGGGATTATGAACACTGAAGCTTTCTTT; cdr3_aa: CASSQVERGIMNTEAFF
v_call: TRBV6-5; d_call: TRBD1; clone_size: -; j_call: TRBJ1-2; cdr3_nt: TGTGCCAGCAGTTTTACATATCCGGGACAGGGAAAAGGCTACACCTTC; cdr3_aa: CASSFTYPGQGKGYTF
v_call: TRBV7-2; d_call: -; clone_size: -; j_call: TRBJ2-7; cdr3_nt: TGTGCCAGCAGCTTGTTTGGAGGGGCTGGATACGAGCAGTACTTC; cdr3_aa: CASSLFGGAGYEQYF
v_call: TRBV5-1; d_call: -; clone_size: -; j_call: TRBJ2-7; cdr3_nt: TGCGCCAGCAGCTTGGCCAATCCCTTGAGGGAGCAGTACTTC; cdr3_aa: CASSLANPLREQYF
v_call: TRBV30; d_call: -; clone_size: -; j_call: TRBJ1-5; cdr3_nt: TGTGCCTGGAGTCCTTCGGATCAGCCCCAGCATTTT; cdr3_aa: CAWSPSDQPQHF
v_call: TRBV5-6; d_call: TRBD1; clone_size: -; j_call: TRBJ2-1; cdr3_nt: TGTGCCAGCAGCTTGGCGGGACAGTACAATGAGCAGTTCTTC; cdr3_aa: CASSLAGQYNEQFF
v_call: TRBV20-1; d_call: -; clone_size: -; j_call: TRBJ1-2; cdr3_nt: TGCAGTGCTACAGGCTATGGCTACACCTTC; cdr3_aa: CSATGYGYTF
v_call: TRBV5-1; d_call: -; clone_size: -; j_call: TRBJ2-5; cdr3_nt: TGCGCCAGCAGCCCTCGAGCGGGTGCCAACGCCGCGGAGACCCAGTACTTC; cdr3_aa: CASSPRAGANAAETQYF
v_call: TRBV28; d_call: -; clone_size: -; j_call: TRBJ2-3; cdr3_nt: TGTGCCAGCAGTTTTTGGGTTGGGCGGGGGCCGGGGGGCACAGATACGCAGTATTTT; cdr3_aa: CASSFWVGRGPGGTDTQYF
v_call: TRBV10-3; d_call: TRBD2; clone_size: -; j_call: TRBJ2-5; cdr3_nt: TGTGCCACCCGGGGGGGGCAAGAGACCCAGTACTTC; cdr3_aa: CATRGGQETQYF
v_call: TRBV5-1; d_call: -; clone_size: -; j_call: TRBJ1-3; cdr3_nt: TGCGCCAGCAGCGCGGACACAACCTCTGGAAACACCATATATTTT; cdr3_aa: CASSADTTSGNTIYF
v_call: TRBV5-8; d_call: -; clone_size: -; j_call: TRBJ2-7; cdr3_nt: TGTGCCAGCAGCTTGCGTTGGGACTCCGACTACGAGCAGTACTTC; cdr3_aa: CASSLRWDSDYEQYF
v_call: TRBV6-1; d_call: -; clone_size: -; j_call: TRBJ2-7; cdr3_nt: TGTGCCAGCAGTGTTGGGAGGGGGTACTACGAGCAGTACTTC; cdr3_aa: CASSVGRGYYEQYF
v_call: TRBV6-4; d_call: -; clone_size: -; j_call: TRBJ2-2; cdr3_nt: TGTGCCAGCAGTGACTCTGACAACGGGGAGCTGTTTTTT; cdr3_aa: CASSDSDNGELFF
v_call: TRBV18; d_call: -; clone_size: -; j_call: TRBJ2-5; cdr3_nt: TGTGCCAGCTCACCGGCTGCGGGGTACCAAGAGACCCAGTACTTC; cdr3_aa: CASSPAAGYQETQYF
v_call: TRBV7-2; d_call: -; clone_size: -; j_call: TRBJ2-4; cdr3_nt: TGTGCCAGCAGTCGAGCGCAACAGGTGTGGGGGGTCGGAAACATTCAGTACTTC; cdr3_aa: CASSRAQQVWGVGNIQYF
v_call: TRBV11-3; d_call: -; clone_size: few; j_call: TRBJ2-3; cdr3_nt: TGTGCCAGCAGCTTAGAGGCCCCAGATACGCAGTATTTT; cdr3_aa: CASSLEAPDTQYF
v_call: TRBV2; d_call: TRBD2; clone_size: few; j_call: TRBJ2-1; cdr3_nt: TGTGCCAGCAAAATAGGGAGCGGGGGGGCCTTCTACAATGAGCAGTTCTTC; cdr3_aa: CASKIGSGGAFYNEQFF
v_call: TRBV7-2; d_call: TRBD1; clone_size: -; j_call: TRBJ2-5; cdr3_nt: TGTGCCAGCAGACTCGGGACAGGGCCACAAGAGACCCAGTACTTC; cdr3_aa: CASRLGTGPQETQYF
v_call: TRBV7-2; d_call: -; clone_size: few; j_call: TRBJ1-4; cdr3_nt: TGTGCCAGCAGCCCCCGGGGGGCGGGTGGTGATGAAAAACTGTTTTTT; cdr3_aa: CASSPRGAGGDEKLFF
v_call: TRBV2; d_call: -; clone_size: -; j_call: TRBJ1-2; cdr3_nt: TGTGCCAGAAGGGACTCTGACTACACCTTC; cdr3_aa: CARRDSDYTF
v_call: TRBV27; d_call: -; clone_size: -; j_call: TRBJ1-1; cdr3_nt: TGTGCCAGCAGTTTGGGGGGGCGCTCATCCGAAGCTTTCTTT; cdr3_aa: CASSLGGRSSEAFF
v_call: TRBV19; d_call: -; clone_size: -; j_call: TRBJ2-1; cdr3_nt: TGTGCCAGTACCCCGACAGGGAGGAATGAGCAGTTCTTC; cdr3_aa: CASTPTGRNEQFF
v_call: TRBV7-2; d_call: -; clone_size: -; j_call: TRBJ2-3; cdr3_nt: TGTGCCAGCAGCTCCTCGTTCACAGATACGCAGTATTTT; cdr3_aa: CASSSSFTDTQYF
v_call: TRBV19; d_call: -; clone_size: -; j_call: TRBJ2-1; cdr3_nt: TGTGCCAGTAGTGACTCCCCCTACAATGAGCAGTTCTTC; cdr3_aa: CASSDSPYNEQFF
v_call: TRBV9; d_call: -; clone_size: -; j_call: TRBJ1-1; cdr3_nt: TGTGCCAGCAGCGTAGTACAGAACACTGAAGCTTTCTTT; cdr3_aa: CASSVVQNTEAFF
v_call: TRBV30; d_call: -; clone_size: few; j_call: TRBJ1-1; cdr3_nt: TGTGCCTGGAGTTTTAGGGGGGGCACTGAAGCTTTCTTT; cdr3_aa: CAWSFRGGTEAFF
v_call: TRBV30; d_call: -; clone_size: -; j_call: TRBJ1-5; cdr3_nt: TGTGCCTGGAGTCCGACAGGACGGGGCAATCAGCCCCAGCATTTT; cdr3_aa: CAWSPTGRGNQPQHF
v_call: TRBV18; d_call: -; clone_size: -; j_call: TRBJ1-2; cdr3_nt: TGTGCCAGCTCACCTGAGGGCAACTATGGCTACACCTTC; cdr3_aa: CASSPEGNYGYTF
v_call: TRBV19; d_call: TRBD1; clone_size: -; j_call: TRBJ2-5; cdr3_nt: TGTGCCAGTAGGCTGACAGGGGGTAGGGAGACCCAGTACTTC; cdr3_aa: CASRLTGGRETQYF
v_call: TRBV7-2; d_call: TRBD2; clone_size: -; j_call: TRBJ2-3; cdr3_nt: TGTGCCAGCAGGATTAGCGGGGCAGATACGCAGTATTTT; cdr3_aa: CASRISGADTQYF
v_call: TRBV18; d_call: -; clone_size: -; j_call: TRBJ2-6; cdr3_nt: TGTGCCAGCTCACCCGGGACAGGGGCCAACGTCCTGACTTTC; cdr3_aa: CASSPGTGANVLTF
v_call: TRBV5-1; d_call: -; clone_size: -; j_call: TRBJ1-3; cdr3_nt: TGCGCCAGCAGCTTGGGGGGCTCCTCTGGAAACACCATATATTTT; cdr3_aa: CASSLGGSSGNTIYF
v_call: TRBV9; d_call: TRBD2; clone_size: -; j_call: TRBJ2-1; cdr3_nt: TGTGCCAGCAGCGTAGGACTAGCGGGGTTAAATGAGCAGTTCTTC; cdr3_aa: CASSVGLAGLNEQFF
v_call: TRBV5-6; d_call: -; clone_size: -; j_call: TRBJ1-2; cdr3_nt: TGTGCCAGCAGCTTTGGGACAAACTATGGCTACACCTTC; cdr3_aa: CASSFGTNYGYTF
v_call: TRBV29-1; d_call: TRBD2; clone_size: few; j_call: TRBJ2-3; cdr3_nt: TGCAGCGTTGACGGGACTAGCGGGAGGGCAGATACGCAGTATTTT; cdr3_aa: CSVDGTSGRADTQYF
v_call: TRBV5-1; d_call: TRBD2; clone_size: -; j_call: TRBJ2-5; cdr3_nt: TGCGCCAGCAGCTTTAGCGGGGGTAACGTTCGGGAGACCCAGTACTTC; cdr3_aa: CASSFSGGNVRETQYF
v_call: TRBV19; d_call: TRBD1; clone_size: -; j_call: TRBJ2-1; cdr3_nt: TGTGCCAGCCGACAGGGTAGGAGAGGATCCCACAATGAGCAGTTCTTC; cdr3_aa: CASRQGRRGSHNEQFF
v_call: TRBV2; d_call: -; clone_size: once; j_call: TRBJ1-4; cdr3_nt: TGTGCCAGCAGTCCCGCCTCAACTTCCTACGAAAAACTGTTTTTT; cdr3_aa: CASSPASTSYEKLFF
v_call: TRBV11-1; d_call: -; clone_size: -; j_call: TRBJ2-2; cdr3_nt: TGTGCCAGCAGCTTAGGAGTCCCCGGGGAGCTGTTTTTT; cdr3_aa: CASSLGVPGELFF
v_call: TRBV6-1; d_call: -; clone_size: -; j_call: TRBJ1-1; cdr3_nt: TGTGCCACCGTCGGGGGAACTGAAGCTTTCTTT; cdr3_aa: CATVGGTEAFF